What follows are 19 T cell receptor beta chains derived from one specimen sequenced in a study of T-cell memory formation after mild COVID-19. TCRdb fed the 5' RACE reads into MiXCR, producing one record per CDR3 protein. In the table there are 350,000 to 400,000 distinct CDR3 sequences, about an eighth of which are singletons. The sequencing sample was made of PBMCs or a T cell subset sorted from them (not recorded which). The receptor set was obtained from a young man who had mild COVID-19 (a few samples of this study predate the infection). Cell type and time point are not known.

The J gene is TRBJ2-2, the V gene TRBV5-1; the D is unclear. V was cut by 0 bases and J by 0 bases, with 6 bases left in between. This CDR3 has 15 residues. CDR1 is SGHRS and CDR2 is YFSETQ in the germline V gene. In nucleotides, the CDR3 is TGCGCCAGCAGCTTGGTCAGAACGAACACCGGGGAGCTGTTTTTT. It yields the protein CASSLVRTNTGELFF.

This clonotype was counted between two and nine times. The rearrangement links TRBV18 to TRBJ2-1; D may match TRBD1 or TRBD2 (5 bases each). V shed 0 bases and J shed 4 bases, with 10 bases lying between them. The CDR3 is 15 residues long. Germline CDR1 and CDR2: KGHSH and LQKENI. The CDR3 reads CASSPPGDPYNEQFF. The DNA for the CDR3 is TGTGCCAGCTCACCACCGGGGGACCCATACAATGAGCAGTTCTTC.

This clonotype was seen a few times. The CDR3 is CASRRTSGGLKQYV. Here the CDR3 DNA reads TGTGCCAGCCGTCGGACTAGCGGGGGACTTAAGCAGTACGTC. The genes are TRBV5-6 and TRBJ2-7; 13 nucleotides line up with TRBD2. The V segment lost 7 bases and the J segment 8 bases; nucleotides outside the gene matches: 9. Per germline, CDR1 SGHDT and CDR2 YYEEEE. The CDR3 totals 14 residues.

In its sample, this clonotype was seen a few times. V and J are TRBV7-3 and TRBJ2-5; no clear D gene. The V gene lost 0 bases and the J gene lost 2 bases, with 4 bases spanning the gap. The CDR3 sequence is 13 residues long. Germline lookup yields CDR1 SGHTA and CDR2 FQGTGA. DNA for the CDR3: TGTGCCAGCAGCTTAACTAGACAAGAGACCCAGTACTTC. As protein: CASSLTRQETQYF.

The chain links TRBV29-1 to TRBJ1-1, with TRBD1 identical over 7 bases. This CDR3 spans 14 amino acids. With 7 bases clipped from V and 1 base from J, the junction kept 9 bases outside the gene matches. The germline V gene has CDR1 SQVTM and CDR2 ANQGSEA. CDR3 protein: CSGGPGQTNTEAFF. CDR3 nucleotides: TGCAGCGGGGGCCCGGGACAGACGAACACTGAAGCTTTCTTT. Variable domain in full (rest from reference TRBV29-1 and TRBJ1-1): SAVISQKPSRDICQRGTSLTIQCQVDSQVTMMFWYRQQPGQSLTLIATANQGSEATYESGFVIDKFPISRPNLTFSTLTVSNMSPEDSSIYLCSGGPGQTNTEAFFGQGTRLTVV.

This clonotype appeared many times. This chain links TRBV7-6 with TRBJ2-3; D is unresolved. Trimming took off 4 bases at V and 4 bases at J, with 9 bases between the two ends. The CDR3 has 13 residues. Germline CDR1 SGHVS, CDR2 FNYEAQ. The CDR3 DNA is TGTGCCAGCAGCTCGACTGGCGCAGATACGCAGTATTTT. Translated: CASSSTGADTQYF.

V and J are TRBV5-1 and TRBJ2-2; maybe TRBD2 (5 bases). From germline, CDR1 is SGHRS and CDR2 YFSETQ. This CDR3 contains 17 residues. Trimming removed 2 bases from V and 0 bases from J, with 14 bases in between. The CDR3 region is CASSLPKEEANTGELFF. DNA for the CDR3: TGCGCCAGCAGCTTACCCAAAGAGGAGGCGAACACCGGGGAGCTGTTTTTT.

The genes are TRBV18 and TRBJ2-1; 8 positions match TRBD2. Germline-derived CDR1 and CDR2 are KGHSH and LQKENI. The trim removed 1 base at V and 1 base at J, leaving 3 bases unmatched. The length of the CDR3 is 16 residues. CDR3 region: CASSPLTSGSYNEQFF. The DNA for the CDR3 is TGTGCCAGCTCACCACTCACTAGCGGTTCCTACAATGAGCAGTTCTTC.

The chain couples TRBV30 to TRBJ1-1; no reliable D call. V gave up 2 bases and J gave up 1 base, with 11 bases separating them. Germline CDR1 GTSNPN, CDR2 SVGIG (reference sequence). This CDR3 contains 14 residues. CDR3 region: CAWSTGLGNTEAFF. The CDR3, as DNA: TGTGCCTGGAGTACCGGGCTGGGGAACACTGAAGCTTTCTTT.

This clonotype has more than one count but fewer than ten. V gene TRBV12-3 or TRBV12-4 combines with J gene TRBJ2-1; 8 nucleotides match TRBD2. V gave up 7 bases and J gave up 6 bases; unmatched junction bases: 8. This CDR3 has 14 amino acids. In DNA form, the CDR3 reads TGTGCCAGCACCCCTGGCGGGGGGCCCAATGAGCAGTTCTTC. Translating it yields CASTPGGGPNEQFF.

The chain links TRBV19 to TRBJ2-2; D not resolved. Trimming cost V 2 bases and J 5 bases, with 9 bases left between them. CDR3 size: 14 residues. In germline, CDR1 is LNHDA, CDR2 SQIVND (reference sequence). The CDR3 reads CASSIIQQTGELFF. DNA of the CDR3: TGTGCCAGTAGTATAATCCAGCAGACCGGGGAGCTGTTTTTT.

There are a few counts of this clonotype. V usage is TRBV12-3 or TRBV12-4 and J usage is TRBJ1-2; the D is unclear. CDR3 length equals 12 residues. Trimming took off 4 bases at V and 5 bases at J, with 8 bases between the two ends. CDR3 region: CASSSYLYGYTF. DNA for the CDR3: TGTGCCAGCAGTTCCTATCTGTATGGCTACACCTTC.

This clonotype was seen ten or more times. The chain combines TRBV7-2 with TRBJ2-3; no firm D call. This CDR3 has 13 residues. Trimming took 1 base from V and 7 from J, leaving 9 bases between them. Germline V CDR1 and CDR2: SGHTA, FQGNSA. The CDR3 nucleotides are TGTGCCAGCAGCTTAGAAGCCGAAAATACGCAGTATTTT. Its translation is CASSLEAENTQYF.

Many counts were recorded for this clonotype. CDR3 region: CANWGKQGRKTQYF. The CDR3 DNA reads TGTGCCAACTGGGGAAAACAGGGTAGGAAGACCCAGTACTTC. The chain couples TRBV19 to TRBJ2-5; TRBD1 is a possible D gene (6 bases). V lost 10 bases, J lost 6 bases, and 21 bases lay in between. Germline V gene lookup returns CDR1 LNHDA and CDR2 SQIVND (reference sequence). CDR3 length: 14 residues.

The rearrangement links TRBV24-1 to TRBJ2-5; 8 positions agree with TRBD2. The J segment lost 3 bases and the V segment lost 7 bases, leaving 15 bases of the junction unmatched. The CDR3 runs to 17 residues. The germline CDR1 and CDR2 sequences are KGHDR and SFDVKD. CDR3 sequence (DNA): TGTGCCACCAGCCCCACCGCAGGGGCGGGGGGCGAAGAGACCCAGTACTTC. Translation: CATSPTAGAGGEETQYF.

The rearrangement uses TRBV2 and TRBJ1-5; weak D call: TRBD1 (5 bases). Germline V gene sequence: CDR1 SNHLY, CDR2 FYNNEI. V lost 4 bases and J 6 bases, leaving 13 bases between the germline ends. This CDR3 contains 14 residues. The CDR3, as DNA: TGTGCCAGCAGTGGGGGGGTGACCGGTCAGCCCCAGCATTTT. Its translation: CASSGGVTGQPQHF. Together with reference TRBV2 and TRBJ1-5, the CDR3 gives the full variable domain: EPEVTQTPSHQVTQMGQEVILRCVPISNHLYFYWYRQILGQKVEFLVSFYNNEISEKSEIFDDQFSVERPDGSNFTLKIRSTKLEDSAMYFCASSGGVTGQPQHFGDGTRLSIL.

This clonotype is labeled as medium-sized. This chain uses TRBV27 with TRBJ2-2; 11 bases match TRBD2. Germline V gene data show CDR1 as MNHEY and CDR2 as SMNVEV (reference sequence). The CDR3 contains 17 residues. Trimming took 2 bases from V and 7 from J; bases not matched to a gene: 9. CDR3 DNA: TGTGCCAGCAGTTTACTTATAGCGGGGGGGCAAGGCGGGGAGCTGTTTTTT. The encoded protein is CASSLLIAGGQGGELFF.

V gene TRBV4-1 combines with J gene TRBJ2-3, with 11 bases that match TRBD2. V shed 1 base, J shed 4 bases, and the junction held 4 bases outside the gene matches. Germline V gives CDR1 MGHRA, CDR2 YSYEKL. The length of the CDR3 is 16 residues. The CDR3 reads CASSQALAGGPDTQYF. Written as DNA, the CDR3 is TGCGCCAGCAGCCAAGCCTTAGCGGGGGGGCCAGATACGCAGTATTTT.

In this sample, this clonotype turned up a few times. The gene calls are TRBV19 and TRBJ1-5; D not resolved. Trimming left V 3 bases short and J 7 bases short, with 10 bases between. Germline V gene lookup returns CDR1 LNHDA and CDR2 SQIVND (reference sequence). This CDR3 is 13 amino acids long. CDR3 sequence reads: CASSMVVGQPQHF. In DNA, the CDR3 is TGTGCCAGTAGTATGGTTGTGGGGCAGCCCCAGCATTTT.